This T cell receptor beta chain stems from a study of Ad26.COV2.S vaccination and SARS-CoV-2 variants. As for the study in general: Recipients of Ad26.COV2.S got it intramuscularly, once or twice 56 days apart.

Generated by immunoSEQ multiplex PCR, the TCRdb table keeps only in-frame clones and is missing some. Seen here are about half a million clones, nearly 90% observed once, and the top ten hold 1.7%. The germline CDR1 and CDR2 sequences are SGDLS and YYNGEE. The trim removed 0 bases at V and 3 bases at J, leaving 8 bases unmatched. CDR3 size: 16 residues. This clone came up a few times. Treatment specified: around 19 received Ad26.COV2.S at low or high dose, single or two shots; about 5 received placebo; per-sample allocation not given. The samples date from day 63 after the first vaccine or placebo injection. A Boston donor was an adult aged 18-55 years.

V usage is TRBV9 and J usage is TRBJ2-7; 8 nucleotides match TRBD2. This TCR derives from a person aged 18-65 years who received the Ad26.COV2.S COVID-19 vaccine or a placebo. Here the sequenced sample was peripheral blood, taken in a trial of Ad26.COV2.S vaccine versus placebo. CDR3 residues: CASSVGPSGRVYEQYF. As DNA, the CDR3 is TGTGCCAGCAGCGTAGGCCCCAGCGGGAGAGTCTACGAGCAGTACTTC.